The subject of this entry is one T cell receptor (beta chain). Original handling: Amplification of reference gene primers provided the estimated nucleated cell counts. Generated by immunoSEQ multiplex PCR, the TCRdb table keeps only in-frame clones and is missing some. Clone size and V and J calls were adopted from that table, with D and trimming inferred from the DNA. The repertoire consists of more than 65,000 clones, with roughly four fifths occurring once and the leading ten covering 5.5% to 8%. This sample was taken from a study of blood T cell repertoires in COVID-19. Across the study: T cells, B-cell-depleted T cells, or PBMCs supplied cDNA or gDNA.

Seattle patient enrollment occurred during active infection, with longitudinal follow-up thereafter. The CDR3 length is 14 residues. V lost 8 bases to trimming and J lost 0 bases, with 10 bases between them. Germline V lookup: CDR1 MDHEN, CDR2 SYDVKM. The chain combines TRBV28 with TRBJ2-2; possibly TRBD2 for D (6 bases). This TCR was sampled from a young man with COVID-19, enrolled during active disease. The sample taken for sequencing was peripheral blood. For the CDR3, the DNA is TGTGCCAGCCGAGGAGGGACGAACACCGGGGAGCTGTTTTTT. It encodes CASRGGTNTGELFF. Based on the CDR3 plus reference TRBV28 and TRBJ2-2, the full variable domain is DVKVTQSSRYLVKRTGEKVFLECVQDMDHENMFWYRQDPGLGLRLIYFSYDVKMKEKGDIPEGYSVSREKKERFSLILESASTNQTSMYLCASRGGTNTGELFFGEGSRLTVL.